The clone carrying this TCR beta chain came up many times. This sample is drawn from a study of T-cell reconstitution after alpha-beta-depleted transplantation in children. This sample's TCRbeta library carried unique molecular identifier barcodes. Using its own MiXCR run on the PCR reads, TCRdb lists one record per CDR3 protein. The sample records over 200,000 distinct CDR3 sequences, approximately 9.5% being singletons. V lost 7 bases and J lost 6, with 12 bases in between. This CDR3 has 12 residues. J is TRBJ1-1 and V is TRBV12-3 or TRBV12-4, with D possibly being TRBD1 (5 bases). The sequence was collected from a human donor who donated a stem cell graft to a child with acute lymphoblastic leukemia. Sample: PBMCs from the stem cell graft donor, taken from the stem cell graft. Written as DNA, the CDR3 is TGTGCCAGCATTCGGGACGCGGCTGAAGCTTTCTTT. Protein product: CASIRDAAEAFF.